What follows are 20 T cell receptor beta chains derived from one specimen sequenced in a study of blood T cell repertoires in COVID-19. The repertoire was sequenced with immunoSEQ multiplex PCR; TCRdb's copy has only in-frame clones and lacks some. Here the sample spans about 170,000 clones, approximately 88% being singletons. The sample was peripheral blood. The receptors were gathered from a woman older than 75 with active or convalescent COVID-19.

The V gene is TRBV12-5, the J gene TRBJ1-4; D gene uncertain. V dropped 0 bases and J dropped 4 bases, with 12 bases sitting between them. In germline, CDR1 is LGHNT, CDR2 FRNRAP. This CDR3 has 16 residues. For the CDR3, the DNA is TGTGCTAGTGGTTTGGTTGTTTCTGGACTTAATGAAAAACTGTTTTTT. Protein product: CASGLVVSGLNEKLFF.

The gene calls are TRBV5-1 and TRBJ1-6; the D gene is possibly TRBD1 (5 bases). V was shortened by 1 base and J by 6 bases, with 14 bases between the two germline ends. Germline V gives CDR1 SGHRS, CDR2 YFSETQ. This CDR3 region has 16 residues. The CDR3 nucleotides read TGCGCCAGCAGCTTGACCCCCTCGGGGGGTAATTCACCCCTCCACTTT. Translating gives CASSLTPSGGNSPLHF.

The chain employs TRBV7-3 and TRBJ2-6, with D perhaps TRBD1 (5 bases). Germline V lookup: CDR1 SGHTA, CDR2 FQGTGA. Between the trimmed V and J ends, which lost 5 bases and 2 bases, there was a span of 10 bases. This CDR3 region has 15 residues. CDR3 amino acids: CASSVGVPGANVLTF. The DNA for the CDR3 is TGTGCCAGCAGCGTAGGGGTCCCTGGGGCCAACGTCCTGACTTTC. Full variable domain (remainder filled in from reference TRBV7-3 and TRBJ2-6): GAGVSQTPSNKVTEKGKYVELRCDPISGHTALYWYRQSLGQGPEFLIYFQGTGAADDSGLPNDRFFAVRPEGSVSTLKIQRTERGDSAVYLCASSVGVPGANVLTFGAGSRLTVL.

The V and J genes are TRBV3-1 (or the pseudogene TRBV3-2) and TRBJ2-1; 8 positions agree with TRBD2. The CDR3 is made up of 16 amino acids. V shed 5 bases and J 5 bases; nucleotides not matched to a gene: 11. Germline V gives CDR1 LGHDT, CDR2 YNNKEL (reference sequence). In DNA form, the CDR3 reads TGTGCCAGCAGCGACCAGCCCAGCGGGGGTCACAATGAGCAGTTCTTC. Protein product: CASSDQPSGGHNEQFF.

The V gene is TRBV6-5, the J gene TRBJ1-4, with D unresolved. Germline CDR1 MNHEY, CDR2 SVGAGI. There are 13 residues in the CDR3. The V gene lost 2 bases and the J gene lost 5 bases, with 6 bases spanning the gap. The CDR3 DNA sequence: TGTGCCAGCAGTTACAGGGAGAATGAAAAACTGTTTTTT. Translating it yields CASSYRENEKLFF.

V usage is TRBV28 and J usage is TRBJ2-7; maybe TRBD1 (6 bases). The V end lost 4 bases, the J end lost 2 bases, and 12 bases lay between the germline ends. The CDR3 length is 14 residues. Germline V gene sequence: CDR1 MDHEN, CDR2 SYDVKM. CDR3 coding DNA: TGTGCCAGCAGTTCCCCGACAGGAACCTACGAGCAGTACTTC. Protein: CASSSPTGTYEQYF.

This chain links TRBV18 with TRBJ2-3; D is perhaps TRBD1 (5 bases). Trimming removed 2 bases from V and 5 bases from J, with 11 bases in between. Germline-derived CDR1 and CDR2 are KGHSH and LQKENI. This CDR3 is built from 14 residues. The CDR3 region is CASSPTGPLDTQYF. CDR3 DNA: TGTGCCAGCTCACCAACAGGACCCTTAGATACGCAGTATTTT.

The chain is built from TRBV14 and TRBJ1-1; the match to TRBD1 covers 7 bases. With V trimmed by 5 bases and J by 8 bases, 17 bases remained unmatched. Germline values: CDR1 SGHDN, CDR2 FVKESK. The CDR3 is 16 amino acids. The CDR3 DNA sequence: TGTGCCAGCAGCATCGTATCAGGGGGGAAAGCCTCCGAAGCTTTCTTT. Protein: CASSIVSGGKASEAFF. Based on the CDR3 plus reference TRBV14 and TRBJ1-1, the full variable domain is EAGVTQFPSHSVIEKGQTVTLRCDPISGHDNLYWYRRVMGKEIKFLLHFVKESKQDESGMPNNRFLAERTGGTYSTLKVQPAELEDSGVYFCASSIVSGGKASEAFFGQGTRLTVV.

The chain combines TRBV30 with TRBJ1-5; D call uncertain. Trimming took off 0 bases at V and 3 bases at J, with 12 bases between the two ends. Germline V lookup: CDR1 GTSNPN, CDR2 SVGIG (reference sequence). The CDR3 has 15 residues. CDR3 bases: TGTGCCTGGAGTGTAGTGGGCAGAAACAATCAGCCCCAGCATTTT. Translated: CAWSVVGRNNQPQHF.

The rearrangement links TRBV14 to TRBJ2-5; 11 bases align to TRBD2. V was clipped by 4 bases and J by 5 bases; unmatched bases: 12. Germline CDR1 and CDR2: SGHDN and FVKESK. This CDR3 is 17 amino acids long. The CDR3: CASSPLVASGGKETQYF. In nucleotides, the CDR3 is TGTGCCAGCAGCCCCCTTGTCGCTAGCGGGGGGAAGGAGACCCAGTACTTC.

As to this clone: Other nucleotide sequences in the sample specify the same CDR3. The CDR3 region is CASSYGGTDTQYF. CDR3 nucleotides: TGTGCCAGCAGTTACGGTGGCACAGATACGCAGTATTTT. The chain has TRBV12-3 or TRBV12-4 and TRBJ2-3, with D unresolved. The CDR3 has 13 residues. The V gene lost 4 bases and the J gene lost 1 base, with 6 bases spanning the gap.

The CDR3 nucleotides read TGTGCCACCCCCGGTGGAAACACCATATATTTT. It encodes CATPGGNTIYF. This chain links TRBV19 with TRBJ1-3; D call uncertain. The CDR3 extends over 11 amino acids. V lost 10 bases and J lost 3, with 7 bases in between. Germline assignment: CDR1 LNHDA and CDR2 SQIVND (reference sequence).

In nucleotides, the CDR3 is TGTGCCAGCAGCTTTCCTACAGAAACTAATTCACCCCTCCACTTT. This codes for CASSFPTETNSPLHF. V is TRBV5-8 and J is TRBJ1-6; D remains unclear. The CDR3 is 15 residues long. Trimming removed 2 bases from V and 6 bases from J, with 12 bases in between. Germline values: CDR1 SGHTS, CDR2 YDEGEE.

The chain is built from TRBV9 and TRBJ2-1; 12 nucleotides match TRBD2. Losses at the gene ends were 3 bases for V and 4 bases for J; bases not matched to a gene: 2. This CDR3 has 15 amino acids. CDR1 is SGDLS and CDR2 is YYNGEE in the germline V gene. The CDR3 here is CASSEGLAGYNEQFF. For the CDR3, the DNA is TGTGCCAGCAGCGAGGGACTAGCGGGTTACAATGAGCAGTTCTTC.

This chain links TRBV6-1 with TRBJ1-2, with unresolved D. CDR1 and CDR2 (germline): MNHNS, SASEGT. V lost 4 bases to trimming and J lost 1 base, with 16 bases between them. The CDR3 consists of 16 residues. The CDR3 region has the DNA TGTGCCAGCAGTGTGTCACTCGTATCCCTTAACTATGGCTACACCTTC. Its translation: CASSVSLVSLNYGYTF.

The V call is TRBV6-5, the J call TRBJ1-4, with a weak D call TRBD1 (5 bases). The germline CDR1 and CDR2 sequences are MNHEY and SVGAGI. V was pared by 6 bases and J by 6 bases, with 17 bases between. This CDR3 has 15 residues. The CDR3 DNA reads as TGTGCCAGCAGAGATGGACACCTCTCTTATGAAAAACTGTTTTTT. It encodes CASRDGHLSYEKLFF.

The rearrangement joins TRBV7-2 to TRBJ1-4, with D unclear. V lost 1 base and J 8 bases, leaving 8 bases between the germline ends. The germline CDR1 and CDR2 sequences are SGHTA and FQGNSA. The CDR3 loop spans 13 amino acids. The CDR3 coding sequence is TGTGCCAGCAGCTTAGGGGCAAGGGAAAAACTGTTTTTT. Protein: CASSLGAREKLFF.

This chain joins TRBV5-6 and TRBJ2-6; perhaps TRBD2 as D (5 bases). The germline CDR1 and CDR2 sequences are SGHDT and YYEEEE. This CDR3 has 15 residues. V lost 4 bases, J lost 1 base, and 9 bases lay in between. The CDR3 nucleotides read TGTGCCAGCAGCCCGCCGGGGTCTGGGGCCAACGTCCTGACTTTC. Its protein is CASSPPGSGANVLTF.

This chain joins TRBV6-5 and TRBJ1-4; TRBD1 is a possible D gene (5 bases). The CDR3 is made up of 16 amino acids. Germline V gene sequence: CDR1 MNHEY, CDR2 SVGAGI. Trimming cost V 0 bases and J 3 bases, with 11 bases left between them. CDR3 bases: TGTGCCAGCAGTTACTCTGGGCCAGGGCCTAATGAAAAACTGTTTTTT. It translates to CASSYSGPGPNEKLFF.

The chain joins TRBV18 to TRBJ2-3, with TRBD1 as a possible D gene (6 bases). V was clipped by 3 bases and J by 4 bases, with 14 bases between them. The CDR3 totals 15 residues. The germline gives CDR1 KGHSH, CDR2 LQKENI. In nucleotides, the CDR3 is TGTGCCAGCTCACCTGACAGGTCCCCCGCAGATACGCAGTATTTT. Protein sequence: CASSPDRSPADTQYF.